The sequence of this T cell receptor (beta chain) was determined in a study of blood T cell repertoires in COVID-19. About the research overall: Sources were T cells, B-cell-depleted T cells, or PBMCs; the material itself was cDNA or gDNA.

Profiled with immunoSEQ multiplex PCR; TCRdb holds only in-frame clones, not every one. The sample shows approximately 78,000 clones, roughly 87% of them seen only once. Germline V CDR1 and CDR2: LGHDT, YNNKEL (reference sequence). V lost 0 bases and J lost 8, with 14 bases in between. This CDR3 is 15 amino acids long. Sequencing input: peripheral blood. The source of this sequence is a man over 45 with acute or convalescent COVID-19. The chain recombines TRBV3-1 (or the pseudogene TRBV3-2) with TRBJ1-5; perhaps TRBD1 as D (5 bases). CDR3 nucleotide sequence: TGTGCCAGCAGCCAAGACCTTGGGGGAGGTAAGCCCCAGCATTTT. Protein sequence: CASSQDLGGGKPQHF.